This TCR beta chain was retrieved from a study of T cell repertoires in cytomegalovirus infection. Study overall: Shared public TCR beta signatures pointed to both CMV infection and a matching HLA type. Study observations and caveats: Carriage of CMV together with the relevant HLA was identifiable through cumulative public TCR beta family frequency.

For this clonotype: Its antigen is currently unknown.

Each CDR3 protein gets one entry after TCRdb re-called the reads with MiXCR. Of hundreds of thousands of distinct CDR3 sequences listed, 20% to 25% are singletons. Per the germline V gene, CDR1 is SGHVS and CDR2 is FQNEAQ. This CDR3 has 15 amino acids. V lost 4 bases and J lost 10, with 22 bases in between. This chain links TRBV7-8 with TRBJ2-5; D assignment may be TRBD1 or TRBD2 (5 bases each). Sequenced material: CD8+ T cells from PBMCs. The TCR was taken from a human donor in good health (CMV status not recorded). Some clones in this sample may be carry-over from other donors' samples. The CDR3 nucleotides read TGTGCCAGCAGCTCACGTGGGGGACCGCGAGAGGGCCAGTACTTC. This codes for CASSSRGGPREGQYF.